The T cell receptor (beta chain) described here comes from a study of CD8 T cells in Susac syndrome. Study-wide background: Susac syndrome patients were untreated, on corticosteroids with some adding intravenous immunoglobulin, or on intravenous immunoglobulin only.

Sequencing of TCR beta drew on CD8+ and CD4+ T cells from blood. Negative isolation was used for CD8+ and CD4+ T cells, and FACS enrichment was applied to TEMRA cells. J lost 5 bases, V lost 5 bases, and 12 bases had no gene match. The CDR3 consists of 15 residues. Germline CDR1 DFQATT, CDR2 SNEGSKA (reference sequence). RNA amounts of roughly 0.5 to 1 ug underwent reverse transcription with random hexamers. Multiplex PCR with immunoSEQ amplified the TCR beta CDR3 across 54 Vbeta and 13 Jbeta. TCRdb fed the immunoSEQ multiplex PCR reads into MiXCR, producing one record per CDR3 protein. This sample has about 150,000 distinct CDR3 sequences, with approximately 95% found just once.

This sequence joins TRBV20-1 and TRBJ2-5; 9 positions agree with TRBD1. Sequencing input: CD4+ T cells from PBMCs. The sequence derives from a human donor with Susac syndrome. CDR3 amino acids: CSAYHRGRGIETQYF. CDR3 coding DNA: TGCAGTGCTTATCACAGGGGGCGCGGGATTGAGACCCAGTACTTC.